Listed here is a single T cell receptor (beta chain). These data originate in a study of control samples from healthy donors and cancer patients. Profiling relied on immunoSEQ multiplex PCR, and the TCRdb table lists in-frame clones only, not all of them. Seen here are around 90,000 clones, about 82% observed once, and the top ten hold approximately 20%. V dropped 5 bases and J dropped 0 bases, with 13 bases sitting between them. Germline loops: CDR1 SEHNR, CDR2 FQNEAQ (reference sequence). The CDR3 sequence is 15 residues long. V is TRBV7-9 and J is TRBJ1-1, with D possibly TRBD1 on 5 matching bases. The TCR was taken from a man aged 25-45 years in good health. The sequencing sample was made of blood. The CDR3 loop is CASSPGSFMNTEAFF. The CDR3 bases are TGTGCCAGCAGCCCAGGGTCATTCATGAACACTGAAGCTTTCTTT. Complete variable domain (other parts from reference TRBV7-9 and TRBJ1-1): DTGVSQNPRHKITKRGQNVTFRCDPISEHNRLYWYRQTLGQGPEFLTYFQNEAQLEKSRLLSDRFSAERPKGSFSTLEIQRTEQGDSAMYLCASSPGSFMNTEAFFGQGTRLTVV.